This T cell receptor beta chain was retrieved from a study of blood T cells in healthy people across ages. The second PCR ran roughly 6 to 11 cycles with a sample-barcoded 5' primer and J-beta primers. TCRdb reanalysed the 5' RACE reads using MiXCR and keeps one entry per CDR3 protein. Found here are more than 800,000 distinct CDR3 sequences, roughly 45% of them singletons; the top ten hold under 20%. The germline V and J ends were trimmed by 3 bases and 6 bases, with 8 bases remaining between them. In germline, CDR1 is PRHDT, CDR2 FYEKMQ (reference sequence). The CDR3 sequence is 12 residues long. Comments on this clonotype: No antigen is known for it.

The study's findings and limits: Observed TCR beta diversity showed a strong correlation with the percentage of naive T cells as measured by flow cytometry.

Investigators took roughly 10 milliliters of peripheral blood from every donor. PBMCs numbering at least 6.5 million were isolated per sample. The TCR was taken from a woman aged 60-75 years in good health. The rearrangement links TRBV13 to TRBJ1-2; maybe TRBD1 (6 bases). The sequenced material came from blood. In nucleotides, the CDR3 is TGTGCCAGCAGCTTTCAGGGGAATGGCTACACCTTC. Translating gives CASSFQGNGYTF. Supplemented by reference TRBV13 and TRBJ1-2, the full variable domain reads AAGVIQSPRHLIKEKRETATLKCYPIPRHDTVYWYQQGPGQDPQFLISFYEKMQSDKGSIPDRFSAQQFSDYHSELNMSSLELGDSALYFCASSFQGNGYTFGSGTRLTVV.